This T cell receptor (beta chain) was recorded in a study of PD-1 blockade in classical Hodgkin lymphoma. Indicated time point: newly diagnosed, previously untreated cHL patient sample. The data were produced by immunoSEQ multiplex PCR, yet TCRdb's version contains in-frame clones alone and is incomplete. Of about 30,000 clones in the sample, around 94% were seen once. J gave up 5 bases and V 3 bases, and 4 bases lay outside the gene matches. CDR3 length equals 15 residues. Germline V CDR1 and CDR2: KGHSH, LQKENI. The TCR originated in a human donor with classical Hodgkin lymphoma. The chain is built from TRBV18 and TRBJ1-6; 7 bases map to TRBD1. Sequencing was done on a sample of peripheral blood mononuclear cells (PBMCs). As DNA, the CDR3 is TGTGCCAGCTCACCGGGGGGGACAGATAATTCACCCCTCCACTTT. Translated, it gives CASSPGGTDNSPLHF.